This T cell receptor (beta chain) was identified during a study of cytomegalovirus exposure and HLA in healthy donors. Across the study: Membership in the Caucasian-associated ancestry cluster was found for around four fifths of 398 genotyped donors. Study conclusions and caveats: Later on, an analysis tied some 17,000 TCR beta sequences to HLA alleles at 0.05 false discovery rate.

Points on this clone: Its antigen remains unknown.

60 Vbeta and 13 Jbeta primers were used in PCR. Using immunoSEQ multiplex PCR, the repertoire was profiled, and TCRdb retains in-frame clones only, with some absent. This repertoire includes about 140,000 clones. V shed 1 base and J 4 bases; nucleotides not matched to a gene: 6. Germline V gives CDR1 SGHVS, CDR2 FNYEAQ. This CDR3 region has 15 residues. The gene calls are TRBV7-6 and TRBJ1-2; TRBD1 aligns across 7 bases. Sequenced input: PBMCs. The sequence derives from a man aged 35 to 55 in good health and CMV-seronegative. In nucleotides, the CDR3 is TGTGCCAGCAGCTTAGGACAGGGTCAGGGCTATGGCTACACCTTC. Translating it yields CASSLGQGQGYGYTF.